Below are 26 T cell receptor beta chains sequenced from a single sample in a study of identifying expanded T cells in peripheral blood (dated by TCRdb to the late 2010s). The method was the immunoSEQ multiplex PCR assay. The immuneACCESS repertoire file appears here via TCRdb, limited to in-frame rearrangements. These files lack a portion of the clones; in checked studies, under half of the deficit traces to unresolved V genes, and the cause of the others is not known. Here the sample has over 65,000 clones; about 90% occur a single time. The top ten clonotypes cover around 7% of the sample. The sample taken for sequencing was blood. The receptors originated from a person aged 18 to 75 in good health.

This rearrangement joins TRBV11-2 to TRBJ2-1, with 7 bases fitting TRBD1. The ends lost 5 bases at V and 3 bases at J; junction bases unmatched: 7. The CDR3 is made up of 15 amino acids. The germline V gene has CDR1 SGHAT and CDR2 FQNNGV. CDR3 DNA sequence: TGTGCCAGCAGCGCTAGACAGGGACACTACAATGAGCAGTTCTTC. Translating gives CASSARQGHYNEQFF.

V is TRBV19 and J is TRBJ2-1; 7 nucleotides line up with TRBD2. Trimming removed 3 bases from V and 6 bases from J; junction bases left unmatched: 5. The CDR3 is 14 residues long. Germline values: CDR1 LNHDA, CDR2 SQIVND (reference sequence). The CDR3 DNA is TGTGCCAGTAGTATGGCGGGAGTACGCAATGAGCAGTTCTTC. Its protein product is CASSMAGVRNEQFF.

The chain joins TRBV18 to TRBJ1-1; no clear D gene. The CDR3 is made up of 12 amino acids. V was cut by 3 bases and J by 1 base, with 3 bases left in between. Germline CDR1 is KGHSH and CDR2 is LQKENI. The CDR3 region is CASSPKNTEAFF. The CDR3 nucleotides are TGTGCCAGCTCACCCAAGAACACTGAAGCTTTCTTT.

The V call is TRBV9, the J call TRBJ2-1, with 16 nucleotides matching TRBD2. The V gene end was trimmed by 2 bases and the J gene end by 8 bases; junction bases not matched to a gene: 7. CDR1 is SGDLS, CDR2 YYNGEE, per germline. There are 17 residues in the CDR3. In DNA form, the CDR3 reads TGTGCCAGCAGCGTCGGGACTAGCGGGGGGGCATGGGATGAGCAGTTCTTC. Translated: CASSVGTSGGAWDEQFF.

The chain employs TRBV2 and TRBJ2-5; D unresolved. The CDR3 has 14 amino acids. CDR1 SNHLY and CDR2 FYNNEI come from the germline V gene. The V and J ends lost 10 bases and 2 bases respectively, with 17 bases between them. CDR3: CATVPAGLQETQYF. The CDR3 bases are TGTGCCACCGTTCCGGCCGGCCTACAAGAGACCCAGTACTTC.

The chain combines TRBV25-1 with TRBJ2-2; D is unresolved. This CDR3 is built from 16 residues. V lost 8 bases and J lost 4, with 20 bases in between. Germline lookup yields CDR1 MGHDK and CDR2 SYGVNS. CDR3 bases: TGTGCCAGCCGCCGGCCGGGCCTAAAGATCACCGGGGAGCTGTTTTTT. Translation gives CASRRPGLKITGELFF. The whole variable domain, filled in from reference TRBV25-1 and TRBJ2-2, reads EADIYQTPRYLVIGTGKKITLECSQTMGHDKMYWYQQDPGMELHLIHYSYGVNSTEKGDLSSESTVSRIRTEHFPLTLESARPSHTSQYLCASRRPGLKITGELFFGEGSRLTVL.

The J gene is TRBJ2-7, the V gene TRBV5-1; perhaps TRBD2 as D (6 bases). Germline CDR1 and CDR2: SGHRS and YFSETQ. The V gene lost 0 bases and the J gene lost 2 bases, with 6 bases spanning the gap. This CDR3 spans 13 amino acids. This chain's CDR3 is CASSLGTTYEQYF. In nucleotides, the CDR3 is TGCGCCAGCAGCTTGGGGACTACCTACGAGCAGTACTTC.

The genes are TRBV23-1 and TRBJ1-2; the D gene is possibly TRBD1 (5 bases). TRBV23-1 is noted as an ORF with a role that remains uncertain. V was trimmed by 4 bases and J by 1 base, leaving 22 bases between them. The CDR3 sequence is 18 residues long. As DNA, the CDR3 is TGCGCCAGCAGTCGTACTTGCGGCAGGGAGAAGGGTAACTATGGCTACACCTTC. Amino acids: CASSRTCGREKGNYGYTF.

This chain uses TRBV6-6 with TRBJ2-2, with TRBD1 matching over 10 bases. This CDR3 region has 15 residues. The V gene end was trimmed by 4 bases and the J gene end by 2 bases; junction bases not matched to a gene: 1. The V gene's germline CDR1 is MNHNY and CDR2 SVGAGI (reference sequence). The CDR3 DNA reads as TGTGCCAGCAGTTTGACAGGGGGCAACACCGGGGAGCTGTTTTTT. As protein: CASSLTGGNTGELFF.

CDR3 protein: CASSTPGRNEQFF. The DNA for the CDR3 is TGCGCCAGCAGCACGCCCGGCCGTAATGAGCAGTTCTTC. The chain combines TRBV10-2 with TRBJ2-1; D is uncertain. The CDR3 has 13 residues. Trimming shortened V by 6 bases and J by 7 bases, and 13 bases separated the two germline ends. Germline CDR1 is WSHSY and CDR2 is SAAADI.

This clone was picked up one time. CDR3: CASSPRTGETQYF. The CDR3 region has the DNA TGTGCCAGCTCACCAAGAACAGGAGAGACCCAGTACTTC. V usage is TRBV18 and J usage is TRBJ2-5; maybe TRBD1 (5 bases). The CDR3 runs 13 residues. Germline V gene sequence: CDR1 KGHSH, CDR2 LQKENI. Trimming stripped 2 bases from V and 4 bases from J, with 8 bases between.

V usage is TRBV9 and J usage is TRBJ2-2; D is uncertain. V was clipped by 0 bases and J by 6 bases, with 6 bases between them. The germline gives CDR1 SGDLS, CDR2 YYNGEE. The CDR3 is 13 residues long. CDR3 DNA sequence: TGTGCCAGCAGCGTAGCGACTCCCGGGGAGCTGTTTTTT. Translating gives CASSVATPGELFF.

This clone was counted once. This chain joins TRBV6-6 and TRBJ1-4; perhaps TRBD1 as D (6 bases). The germline V gene has CDR1 MNHNY and CDR2 SVGAGI (reference sequence). V lost 6 bases, J lost 6 bases, and 17 bases lay in between. This CDR3 comprises 15 residues. Here the CDR3 DNA reads TGTGCCAGCAGGGGCCGGACAGAAGACGATGAAAAACTGTTTTTT. Its protein is CASRGRTEDDEKLFF.

This clone appeared a single time. This chain connects TRBV7-7 to TRBJ2-2; tentative D call: TRBD2 (6 bases). Germline CDR1 SSHAT, CDR2 FNYEAQ (reference sequence). V gave up 2 bases and J gave up 5 bases, with 18 bases separating them. This CDR3 has 17 residues. The CDR3 DNA reads TGTGCCAGCAGCTTATCCTCGGGACTCAGAGGGACCGGGGAGCTGTTTTTT. It yields the protein CASSLSSGLRGTGELFF.

V is TRBV6-1 and J is TRBJ1-5, with D hard to call. Trimming shortened V by 0 bases and J by 9 bases, and 12 bases separated the two germline ends. Germline V gene lookup returns CDR1 MNHNS and CDR2 SASEGT. The CDR3 sequence is 14 residues long. Here the CDR3 DNA reads TGTGCCAGCAGTGAAGCGCTTCCCCCGAGGCCCCAGCATTTT. It specifies CASSEALPPRPQHF.

The rearrangement links TRBV11-3 to TRBJ2-7; D unresolved. This CDR3 contains 13 residues. CDR1 is SGHNT, CDR2 YENEEA, per germline. The ends were cut back, 5 bases at V and 3 bases at J, with 11 bases in the middle. CDR3 residues: CASSPPVSYEQYF. The CDR3 DNA reads TGTGCCAGCAGCCCTCCGGTAAGCTACGAGCAGTACTTC.

V and J are TRBV6-1 and TRBJ1-6; tentative D call: TRBD1 (5 bases). Trimming pared 3 bases from V and 0 bases from J, leaving 21 bases between. CDR3 length: 20 amino acids. Germline lookup yields CDR1 MNHNS and CDR2 SASEGT. CDR3 nucleotide sequence: TGTGCCAGCAGTGATTATCTGAGGGGCCGTTCGAGCTCCTATAATTCACCCCTCCACTTT. As protein: CASSDYLRGRSSSYNSPLHF.

The chain joins TRBV2 to TRBJ1-1; D is unresolved. V was shortened by 6 bases and J by 8 bases, with 22 bases between the two germline ends. The germline V gene has CDR1 SNHLY and CDR2 FYNNEI. There are 15 residues in the CDR3. In DNA form, the CDR3 reads TGTGCCAGCAGGGGGTGGGAAGTGCACCGGGAAGAAGCTTTCTTT. Protein product: CASRGWEVHREEAFF.

The chain is built from TRBV5-1 and TRBJ1-1; the D gene is possibly TRBD1 (5 bases). The CDR3 has 13 residues. Trimming shortened V by 4 bases and J by 3 bases, and 10 bases separated the two germline ends. Per the germline V gene, CDR1 is SGHRS and CDR2 is YFSETQ. CDR3 in amino acids: CASSLKGDTEAFF. Here the CDR3 DNA reads TGCGCCAGCAGCCTGAAAGGGGACACTGAAGCTTTCTTT.

The V call is TRBV29-1, the J call TRBJ2-2; TRBD1 is a possible D gene (5 bases). Trimming removed 2 bases at V and 6 bases at J, with 7 bases between. The CDR3 extends over 12 amino acids. Germline loops: CDR1 SQVTM, CDR2 ANQGSEA. The CDR3 DNA is TGCAGCGTTGAATTGGGGCCCGGGGAGCTGTTTTTT. Translated, it gives CSVELGPGELFF.

In this sample, this clone turned up once. This chain uses TRBV4-1 with TRBJ1-6; D ambiguous. CDR1 and CDR2 (germline): MGHRA, YSYEKL. V was shortened by 0 bases and J by 0 bases, with 6 bases between the two germline ends. The CDR3 length is 16 residues. The DNA for the CDR3 is TGCGCCAGCAGCCAAGACGACGTCTCCTATAATTCACCCCTCCACTTT. This translates into CASSQDDVSYNSPLHF.

The chain employs TRBV7-8 and TRBJ2-7; 7 bases map to TRBD2. The CDR3 sequence is 15 residues long. Per the germline V gene, CDR1 is SGHVS and CDR2 is FQNEAQ. The V gene end was trimmed by 2 bases and the J gene end by 5 bases; junction bases not matched to a gene: 9. The CDR3 spells CASSLMGGRAHEQYF. In nucleotides, the CDR3 is TGTGCCAGCAGCTTAATGGGGGGGAGGGCCCACGAGCAGTACTTC.

J is TRBJ2-7 and V is TRBV21-1; the table's TRBD1 call for D was not verified on the DNA. TRBV21-1 is a listed pseudogene. The CDR3 contains 14 residues. The CDR3 loop is CASSTKDRAYEQYF. CDR3 nucleotides: TGTGCCAGCAGCACCAAGGACAGGGCCTACGAGCAGTACTTC.

This clone was counted a few times. The chain couples TRBV5-1 to TRBJ2-5; 7 positions match TRBD1. Germline V gene lookup returns CDR1 SGHRS and CDR2 YFSETQ. The CDR3 runs 14 residues. Losses at the gene ends were 1 base for V and 6 bases for J; bases not matched to a gene: 6. The DNA for the CDR3 is TGCGCCAGCAGCTTGAGTACAGGGGCGCAGACCCAGTACTTC. Translating gives CASSLSTGAQTQYF. Variable domain in full (rest from reference TRBV5-1 and TRBJ2-5): KAGVTQTPRYLIKTRGQQVTLSCSPISGHRSVSWYQQTPGQGLQFLFEYFSETQRNKGNFPGRFSGRQFSNSRSEMNVSTLELGDSALYLCASSLSTGAQTQYFGPGTRLLVL.

This clone was counted a single time. The CDR3 loop is CASSPLPPGTGGSYGYTF. DNA of the CDR3: TGTGCCAGCTCACCACTCCCACCCGGGACAGGGGGGTCCTATGGCTACACCTTC. The rearrangement uses TRBV18 and TRBJ1-2; 11 positions match TRBD1. Germline V gene data show CDR1 as KGHSH and CDR2 as LQKENI. This CDR3 has 18 residues. V dropped 1 base and J dropped 4; count of bases not matched to a gene: 11. The full variable domain, its missing parts supplied by reference TRBV18 and TRBJ1-2, is NAGVMQNPRHLVRRRGQEARLRCSPMKGHSHVYWYRQLPEEGLKFMVYLQKENIIDESGMPKERFSAEFPKEGPSILRIQQVVRGDSAAYFCASSPLPPGTGGSYGYTFGSGTRLTVV.

The V gene is TRBV30, the J gene TRBJ1-1; D is undetermined. V lost 2 bases and J 3 bases, leaving 19 bases between the germline ends. CDR1 is GTSNPN and CDR2 is SVGIG in the germline V gene (reference sequence). The CDR3 sequence is 16 residues long. DNA of the CDR3: TGTGCCTGGAGTAGAAGCAAGCTTCTTATTGACACTGAAGCTTTCTTT. It yields the protein CAWSRSKLLIDTEAFF.